Listed below are T cell receptor beta chains from one sample, sequenced in a study of blood T cell repertoires in COVID-19. Clones were sequenced by immunoSEQ multiplex PCR, and TCRdb holds only the in-frame ones, with some missing. The sample records over 150,000 clones, over 80% being singletons. What was sequenced was peripheral blood. The source of these receptors is a woman aged 55-69 years with acute or convalescent COVID-19. Each CDR3 is given with its conserved first and last residue. The D gene is left open where the match is weak. Size is stated for part of the rows, as once, few or many counts, or as a class when the clone is expanded.

V gene: TRBV4-3
J gene: TRBJ1-1
D gene: .
clone size: .
CDR3 DNA: TGCGCCAGCAGCCAGAACCTAGCTCGAGAAGAAGCTTTCTTT
CDR3 protein: CASSQNLAREEAFF

V gene: TRBV4-1
J gene: TRBJ1-3
D gene: .
clone size: .
CDR3 DNA: TGCGCCAGCAGCCAAGATGGTGGGGGGTACGGAAACACCATATATTTT
CDR3 protein: CASSQDGGGYGNTIYF

V gene: TRBV5-1
J gene: TRBJ1-1
D gene: TRBD1
clone size: .
CDR3 DNA: TGCGCCAGCAGCTTGGTCCCAGGGGGCGCGAACACTGAAGCTTTCTTT
CDR3 protein: CASSLVPGGANTEAFF

V gene: TRBV5-4
J gene: TRBJ2-7
D gene: TRBD2
clone size: .
CDR3 DNA: TGTGCCAGCAACAATTTAGCCCAGGCGGGGGGCGAGCAGTACTTC
CDR3 protein: CASNNLAQAGGEQYF

V gene: TRBV5-6
J gene: TRBJ1-2
D gene: .
clone size: .
CDR3 DNA: TGTGCCAGCAGCTTGTATGGCGGGGGCGGATATGGCTACACCTTC
CDR3 protein: CASSLYGGGGYGYTF

V gene: TRBV13
J gene: TRBJ1-6
D gene: .
clone size: few
CDR3 DNA: TGTGCCAGCAGGAACCAACAGGAAAATTCACCCCTCCACTTT
CDR3 protein: CASRNQQENSPLHF

V gene: TRBV4-2
J gene: TRBJ2-7
D gene: .
clone size: .
CDR3 DNA: TGTGCCAGCAGCCAAGATCCCCCGAGCTACGAGCAGTACTTC
CDR3 protein: CASSQDPPSYEQYF

V gene: TRBV19
J gene: TRBJ2-2
D gene: .
clone size: .
CDR3 DNA: TGTGCCAGTAGTGGTACCCCCTCCAGTTGGACCGGGGAGCTGTTTTTT
CDR3 protein: CASSGTPSSWTGELFF

V gene: TRBV7-2
J gene: TRBJ1-3
D gene: .
clone size: .
CDR3 DNA: TGTGCCAGCACAAATTCACAGGGATCCTCTGGAAACACCATATATTTT
CDR3 protein: CASTNSQGSSGNTIYF

V gene: TRBV6-5
J gene: TRBJ2-5
D gene: TRBD2
clone size: .
CDR3 DNA: TGTGCCAGCACTCCTGGGGGGGTAGAGACCCAGTACTTC
CDR3 protein: CASTPGGVETQYF

V gene: TRBV5-1
J gene: TRBJ1-6
D gene: .
clone size: .
CDR3 DNA: TGCGCCAGCAGCTTGAGCAGGGGTGAGAATTCACCCCTCCACTTT
CDR3 protein: CASSLSRGENSPLHF

V gene: TRBV5-1
J gene: TRBJ1-3
D gene: .
clone size: .
CDR3 DNA: TGCGCCAGCAGCTTGGGGGACACCTCTGGAAACACCATATATTTT
CDR3 protein: CASSLGDTSGNTIYF

V gene: TRBV11-2
J gene: TRBJ2-7
D gene: .
clone size: few
CDR3 DNA: TGTGCCAGCAGCTTAGCGAGGGGGTTCGAGCAGTACTTC
CDR3 protein: CASSLARGFEQYF

V gene: TRBV7-9
J gene: TRBJ2-7
D gene: TRBD1
clone size: .
CDR3 DNA: TGTGCCAGCAGCTTAAATGAGGGGACAGGGAATCCCGAGCAGTACTTC
CDR3 protein: CASSLNEGTGNPEQYF

V gene: TRBV14
J gene: TRBJ1-5
D gene: TRBD1
clone size: once
CDR3 DNA: TGTGCCAGCAGTGTAGGGGGCAAGGGTCAGCCCCAGCATTTT
CDR3 protein: CASSVGGKGQPQHF

V gene: TRBV14
J gene: TRBJ2-3
D gene: TRBD2
clone size: .
CDR3 DNA: TGTGCCAGCAGCCTCCAACCGGGGGGGAGCGAAGTGTATTTT
CDR3 protein: CASSLQPGGSEVYF

V gene: TRBV18
J gene: TRBJ1-6
D gene: TRBD1
clone size: .
CDR3 DNA: TGTGCCAGCTCACCCGACAGGGGGAATAATTCACCCCTCCACTTT
CDR3 protein: CASSPDRGNNSPLHF

V gene: TRBV6-5
J gene: TRBJ2-7
D gene: .
clone size: .
CDR3 DNA: TGTGCCAGCAGTTCCCCGACAAATCCCAGATACGAGCAGTACTTC
CDR3 protein: CASSSPTNPRYEQYF

V gene: TRBV19
J gene: TRBJ2-3
D gene: TRBD1
clone size: .
CDR3 DNA: TGTGCCAGTAGTATCTCCCTTCCAATGACAGGGGGTGGAGATACGCAGTATTTT
CDR3 protein: CASSISLPMTGGGDTQYF

V gene: TRBV5-3
J gene: TRBJ2-7
D gene: TRBD1
clone size: .
CDR3 DNA: TGTGCCAGAAGCACCAAGGACAGGGATAGCTACGAGCAGTACTTC
CDR3 protein: CARSTKDRDSYEQYF

V gene: TRBV6-5
J gene: TRBJ1-2
D gene: TRBD1
clone size: .
CDR3 DNA: TGTGCCAGCAGGATATCCGGGACAGTCCATAATGGCTACACCTTC
CDR3 protein: CASRISGTVHNGYTF

V gene: TRBV2
J gene: TRBJ1-4
D gene: .
clone size: .
CDR3 DNA: TGTGCCAGCAGTTCTACAGGCCGAACTAATGAAAAACTGTTTTTT
CDR3 protein: CASSSTGRTNEKLFF

V gene: TRBV10-3
J gene: TRBJ2-7
D gene: .
clone size: .
CDR3 DNA: TGTGCCATCAGAGCCTCCTACGAGCAGTACTTC
CDR3 protein: CAIRASYEQYF

V gene: TRBV7-2
J gene: TRBJ2-5
D gene: TRBD2
clone size: .
CDR3 DNA: TGTGCCAGCAGCTCCGGGACTAGGACAAGAGAGACCCAGTACTTC
CDR3 protein: CASSSGTRTRETQYF

V gene: TRBV20-1
J gene: TRBJ1-6
D gene: TRBD1
clone size: .
CDR3 DNA: TGCAGTGCTAGTCCCGCCGGACAGGGTAATTCACCCCTCCACTTT
CDR3 protein: CSASPAGQGNSPLHF

V gene: TRBV5-1
J gene: TRBJ1-6
D gene: .
clone size: few
CDR3 DNA: TGCGCCAGCAGGACGGGAGAGGTTAATTCACCCCTCCACTTT
CDR3 protein: CASRTGEVNSPLHF

V gene: TRBV7-3
J gene: TRBJ1-1
D gene: .
clone size: .
CDR3 DNA: TGTGCCAGCAGCTTACGGGGATTGAACACTGAAGCTTTCTTT
CDR3 protein: CASSLRGLNTEAFF

V gene: TRBV18
J gene: TRBJ2-5
D gene: TRBD1
clone size: .
CDR3 DNA: TGTGCCAGCTCACTGGGGACAGGGGGCCTCGGAGAGACCCAGTACTTC
CDR3 protein: CASSLGTGGLGETQYF

V gene: TRBV5-1
J gene: TRBJ1-2
D gene: TRBD1
clone size: .
CDR3 DNA: TGCGCCAGCAGCTTATTAACAGGGGATGGCTACACCTTC
CDR3 protein: CASSLLTGDGYTF

V gene: TRBV19
J gene: TRBJ2-3
D gene: .
clone size: .
CDR3 DNA: TGTGCCAGTAGTATAGGGAGAGAACTCACAGATACGCAGTATTTT
CDR3 protein: CASSIGRELTDTQYF

V gene: TRBV5-1
J gene: TRBJ1-1
D gene: TRBD1
clone size: .
CDR3 DNA: TGCGCCAGCAGCTTGGACAGGGGCACTGAAGCTTTCTTT
CDR3 protein: CASSLDRGTEAFF

V gene: TRBV5-1
J gene: TRBJ2-2
D gene: .
clone size: .
CDR3 DNA: TGCGCCAGCAGCTTGGAGCAGGGGCCGGTTACCGGGGAGCTGTTTTTT
CDR3 protein: CASSLEQGPVTGELFF

V gene: TRBV30
J gene: TRBJ2-5
D gene: .
clone size: .
CDR3 DNA: TGTGCCTGGAGTGTCGTGGAGACCCAGTACTTC
CDR3 protein: CAWSVVETQYF

V gene: TRBV9
J gene: TRBJ2-1
D gene: .
clone size: .
CDR3 DNA: TGTGCCAGCAGCGTAGGGGGCCCACGATACAATGAGCAGTTCTTC
CDR3 protein: CASSVGGPRYNEQFF

V gene: TRBV7-2
J gene: TRBJ2-1
D gene: TRBD2
clone size: once
CDR3 DNA: TGTGCCAGCAGCCTCCTTCGGACTAGCGGGAGCAATGAGCAGTTCTTC
CDR3 protein: CASSLLRTSGSNEQFF

V gene: TRBV5-1
J gene: TRBJ1-6
D gene: TRBD1
clone size: many
CDR3 DNA: TGCGCCAGCAGCCTATCGGGACAGGGGGAGGATTCACCCCTCCACTTT
CDR3 protein: CASSLSGQGEDSPLHF

V gene: TRBV4-1
J gene: TRBJ2-6
D gene: TRBD1
clone size: few
CDR3 DNA: TGCGCCAGCAGCCAAGATCATTATCCAGGACAGGTCAACTCTGGGGCCAACGTCCTGACTTTC
CDR3 protein: CASSQDHYPGQVNSGANVLTF

V gene: TRBV6-2/TRBV6-3
J gene: TRBJ2-1
D gene: .
clone size: .
CDR3 DNA: TGTGCCAGCAGTGTACAGGGTAGCTCCTACAATGAGCAGTTCTTC
CDR3 protein: CASSVQGSSYNEQFF

V gene: TRBV10-2
J gene: TRBJ2-5
D gene: TRBD2
clone size: .
CDR3 DNA: TGCGCCAGCAGTGAGACTAGCGGACAAGAGACCCAGTACTTC
CDR3 protein: CASSETSGQETQYF

V gene: TRBV2
J gene: TRBJ1-3
D gene: TRBD1
clone size: .
CDR3 DNA: TGTGCCAGCAACAGACAGGGACAAGGAAACACCATATATTTT
CDR3 protein: CASNRQGQGNTIYF

V gene: TRBV18
J gene: TRBJ2-3
D gene: TRBD2
clone size: .
CDR3 DNA: TGTGCCAGCTCACGGGGACTAGCGGGGTTTCGTATCACAGATACGCAGTATTTT
CDR3 protein: CASSRGLAGFRITDTQYF

V gene: TRBV24-1
J gene: TRBJ2-5
D gene: .
clone size: large
CDR3 DNA: TGTGCCACCAGTGATTTAACAGGACAAGAGACCCAGTACTTC
CDR3 protein: CATSDLTGQETQYF

V gene: TRBV4-2
J gene: TRBJ2-1
D gene: .
clone size: few
CDR3 DNA: TGTGCCAGCAGCCAAGATGGGGGCTATGGTTACAATGAGCAGTTCTTC
CDR3 protein: CASSQDGGYGYNEQFF

V gene: TRBV24-1
J gene: TRBJ2-3
D gene: TRBD1
clone size: .
CDR3 DNA: TGTGCCACCAGTCTGGGAGTTGACCAGGGGGATGCAGATACGCAGTATTTT
CDR3 protein: CATSLGVDQGDADTQYF

V gene: TRBV3-1/TRBV3-2
J gene: TRBJ1-3
D gene: TRBD1
clone size: .
CDR3 DNA: TGTGCCAGCAGCCTTGGGAGAGGGGGCTTTGGAAACACCATATATTTT
CDR3 protein: CASSLGRGGFGNTIYF

V gene: TRBV6-1
J gene: TRBJ2-5
D gene: TRBD2
clone size: once
CDR3 DNA: TGTGCCAGCAGGGACTCGGGGGGGGTGGAGACCCAGTACTTC
CDR3 protein: CASRDSGGVETQYF

V gene: TRBV3-1/TRBV3-2
J gene: TRBJ2-5
D gene: .
clone size: .
CDR3 DNA: TGTGCCAGCAGCCATAACGGAGGCTGGGTTGGGGAGACCCAGTACTTC
CDR3 protein: CASSHNGGWVGETQYF

V gene: TRBV7-2
J gene: TRBJ2-3
D gene: TRBD1
clone size: .
CDR3 DNA: TGTGCCAGCAGCCCCGGGACAGTAGGCGCAGATACGCAGTATTTT
CDR3 protein: CASSPGTVGADTQYF

V gene: TRBV30
J gene: TRBJ1-1
D gene: TRBD1
clone size: once
CDR3 DNA: TGTGCCTGGAGAGATTGGGACAGGGGGACTGAAGCTTTCTTT
CDR3 protein: CAWRDWDRGTEAFF

V gene: TRBV15
J gene: TRBJ2-1
D gene: TRBD2
clone size: .
CDR3 DNA: TGTGCCACCAGCAGAGATATACTAGCGGGAAAGCAGTTCTTC
CDR3 protein: CATSRDILAGKQFF

V gene: TRBV20-1
J gene: TRBJ1-2
D gene: .
clone size: .
CDR3 DNA: TGCAGTGCTACGCCTGACAGTTTC
CDR3 protein: CSATPDSF